What follows is one T cell receptor beta chain and its context. This sample is part of a study of lymphopenia after photon versus proton radiotherapy. Some clones are missing from TCRdb's copy, which holds only in-frame ones; the method was immunoSEQ multiplex PCR. The sample lists over 50,000 clones, approximately 83% occurring once. Germline CDR1 and CDR2: ENHRY and SYGVKD. This CDR3 region has 15 residues. V lost 3 bases to trimming and J lost 0 bases, with 11 bases between them. The specimen was peripheral blood, collected from a patient treated with photon-based radiotherapy. This sequence originates from a man between 40 and 49 years old with gastric cancer. The chain joins TRBV10-3 to TRBJ1-2, with TRBD1 as a possible D gene (5 bases). CDR3 nucleotides: TGTGCCATCAGTGACAAAGCAGGGTCTAACTATGGCTACACCTTC. This sequence encodes CAISDKAGSNYGYTF.